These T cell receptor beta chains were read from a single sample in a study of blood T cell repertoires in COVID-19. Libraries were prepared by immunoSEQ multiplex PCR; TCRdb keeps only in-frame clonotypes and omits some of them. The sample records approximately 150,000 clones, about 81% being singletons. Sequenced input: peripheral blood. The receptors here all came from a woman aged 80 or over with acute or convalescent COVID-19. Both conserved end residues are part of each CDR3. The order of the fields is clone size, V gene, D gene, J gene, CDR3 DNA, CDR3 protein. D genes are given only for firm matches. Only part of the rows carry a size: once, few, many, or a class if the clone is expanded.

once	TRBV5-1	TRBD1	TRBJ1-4	TGCGCCAGCAGCTTGACAGGGGTTATGGGAAAACTGTTTTTT	CASSLTGVMGKLFF
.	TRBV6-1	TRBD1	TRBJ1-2	TGTGCCAGCAGTGAAATGAGGGGGCGTTATGGCTACACCTTC	CASSEMRGRYGYTF
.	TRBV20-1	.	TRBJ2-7	TGCAGTGCCCTCCAAGCTTACGAGCAGTACTTC	CSALQAYEQYF
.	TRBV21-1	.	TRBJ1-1	TGTGCCAGCAGCTCTTCAGGGGGAACTGAAGCTTTCTTT	CASSSSGGTEAFF
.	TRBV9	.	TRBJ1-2	TGTGCCAGCAGCGTAGGGGCGAATAACTATGGCTACACCTTC	CASSVGANNYGYTF
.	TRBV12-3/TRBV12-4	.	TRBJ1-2	TGTGCCAGCAGTCTGGACAGCCTCTATGGCTACACCTTC	CASSLDSLYGYTF
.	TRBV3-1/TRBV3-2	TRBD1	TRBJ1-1	TGTGCCAGCAGCCAATCCCAGGGGGGATCGGACACTGAAGCTTTCTTT	CASSQSQGGSDTEAFF
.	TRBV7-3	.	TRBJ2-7	TGTGCCAGCAGCTTAACGTGGGGGCCCTCCTACGAGCAGTACTTC	CASSLTWGPSYEQYF
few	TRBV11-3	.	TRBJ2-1	TGTGCCAGCAGCTTAGGGGGGCAAGGAGAGCAGTTCTTC	CASSLGGQGEQFF
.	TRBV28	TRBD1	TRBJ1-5	TGTGCCACCTTGGGACAGAGCAATCAGCCCCAGCATTTT	CATLGQSNQPQHF
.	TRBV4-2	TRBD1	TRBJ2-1	TGTGCCAGCAGCCAAGACGGGACAGGGTATGATGAGCAGTTCTTC	CASSQDGTGYDEQFF
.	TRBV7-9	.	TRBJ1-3	TGTGCCAGCAGCTTAGAACTAGGGCGGGGGACTGACTCTGGAAACACCATATATTTT	CASSLELGRGTDSGNTIYF
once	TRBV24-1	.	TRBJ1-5	TGTGCCACCAGTGTGGGCAGCGGTGGTCAGCCCCAGCATTTT	CATSVGSGGQPQHF
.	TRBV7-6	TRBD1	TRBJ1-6	TGTGCCAGCAGCTCCACAGGGGCAGGGTCCTATAATTCACCCCTCCACTTT	CASSSTGAGSYNSPLHF
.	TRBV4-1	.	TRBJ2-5	TGCGCCAGCAGCCAAGATCCGGGCAGGGTTAATTCGCGGACGCAAGAGACCCAGTACTTC	CASSQDPGRVNSRTQETQYF
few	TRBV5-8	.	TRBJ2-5	TGTGCCAGCAGCTCGTACAGGGACCTCCGGGAGACCCAGTACTTC	CASSSYRDLRETQYF
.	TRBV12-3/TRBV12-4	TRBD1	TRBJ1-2	TGTGCCAGCACCCCACAGGGGGCGCGGGGCTACACCTTC	CASTPQGARGYTF
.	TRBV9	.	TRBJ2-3	TGTGCCAGCAGCTCCGGGGGATTCTCTAGCACAGATACGCAGTATTTT	CASSSGGFSSTDTQYF
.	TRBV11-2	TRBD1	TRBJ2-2	TGTGCCAGCAGTCCCGGGACAGTTACCGGGGAGCTGTTTTTT	CASSPGTVTGELFF
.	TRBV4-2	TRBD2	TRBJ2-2	TGTGCCAGCAGCCAAGCGGGGGGTAGGAACACCGGGGAGCTGTTTTTT	CASSQAGGRNTGELFF
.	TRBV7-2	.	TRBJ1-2	TGTGCCAGCAGCAAACAGGGTGGAGGCTATGGCTACACCTTC	CASSKQGGGYGYTF
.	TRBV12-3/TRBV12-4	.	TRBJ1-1	TGTGCCAGCACCCCAGGTGGTGAAGCTTTCTTT	CASTPGGEAFF
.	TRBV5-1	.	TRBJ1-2	TGCGCCAGCAGCGGAACAGCTAACTATGGCTACACCTTC	CASSGTANYGYTF
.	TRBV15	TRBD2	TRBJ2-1	TGTGCCACCAGCTCACTAGCGGGACTCTACAATGAGCAGTTCTTC	CATSSLAGLYNEQFF
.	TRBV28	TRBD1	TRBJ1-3	TGTGCCAGCAGTCCAGGGACAGAGCTAAACACCATATATTTT	CASSPGTELNTIYF
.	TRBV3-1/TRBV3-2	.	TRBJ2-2	TGTGCCAGCAGCCGACGACAGAACACCGGGGAGCTGTTTTTT	CASSRRQNTGELFF
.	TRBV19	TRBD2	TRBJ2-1	TGTGCCAGTAGTATTCTAGCGGGCGACTACAATGAGCAGTTCTTC	CASSILAGDYNEQFF
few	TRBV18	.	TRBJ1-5	TGTGCCAGCTCATACGCGAATAGCAATCAGCCCCAGCATTTT	CASSYANSNQPQHF
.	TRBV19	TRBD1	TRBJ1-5	TGTGCCAGTAGTATTTTCGGACAGGGTGATCAGCCCCAGCATTTT	CASSIFGQGDQPQHF
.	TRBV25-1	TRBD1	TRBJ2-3	TGTGCCAGCTCGCGAGGGGGCCAAGGCACAGATACGCAGTATTTT	CASSRGGQGTDTQYF
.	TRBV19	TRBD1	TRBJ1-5	TGTGCCAGTGGGGGTACAGGGGTGGTTTATCAGCCCCAGCATTTT	CASGGTGVVYQPQHF
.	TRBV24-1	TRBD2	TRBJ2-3	TGTGCCACCAGTGATTCGCGCGGGAGTATCACAGATACGCAGTATTTT	CATSDSRGSITDTQYF
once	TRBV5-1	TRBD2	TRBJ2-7	TGCGCCAGCAGCGCCGGACTAGCGGGGGGCGAGCAGTACTTC	CASSAGLAGGEQYF
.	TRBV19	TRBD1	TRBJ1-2	TGTGCCAGTAGTGGGACAGCCTTAAACTATGGCTACACCTTC	CASSGTALNYGYTF
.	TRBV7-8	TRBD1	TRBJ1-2	TGTGCCAGCAGTTTGACAGGGGCTAACTATGGCTACACCTTC	CASSLTGANYGYTF
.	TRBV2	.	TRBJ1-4	TGTGCCAGCAGAGTGAAACAGCAGAATGAAAAACTGTTTTTT	CASRVKQQNEKLFF
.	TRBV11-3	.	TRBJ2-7	TGTGCCAGCAGCTTACAGGGGAGCTCCTACGAGCAGTACTTC	CASSLQGSSYEQYF
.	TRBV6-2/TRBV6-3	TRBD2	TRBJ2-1	TGTGCCAGCAGTTACAGGGTAGTAGCGGGGAAAAATTACAATGAGCAGTTCTTC	CASSYRVVAGKNYNEQFF
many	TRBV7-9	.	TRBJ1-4	TGTGCCAGCAGCTTAGGGCAGTCTAATGAAAAACTGTTTTTT	CASSLGQSNEKLFF
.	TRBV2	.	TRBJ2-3	TGTGCCAGCAACCCTTGGCTGCGCACAGATACGCAGTATTTT	CASNPWLRTDTQYF
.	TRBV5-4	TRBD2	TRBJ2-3	TGTGCCAGCAGCTCTACTAGCGGGAGCGGGTCAGATACGCAGTATTTT	CASSSTSGSGSDTQYF
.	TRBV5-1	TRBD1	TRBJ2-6	TGCGCCAGCAGCTTGCTCCACCGGGACAGGGGCTCCGGGGCCAACGTCCTGACTTTC	CASSLLHRDRGSGANVLTF
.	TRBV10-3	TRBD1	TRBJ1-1	TGTGCCAGCACGACAGGGTTTAACACTGAAGCTTTCTTT	CASTTGFNTEAFF
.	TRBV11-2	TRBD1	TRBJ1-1	TGTGCCAGCAGCCCAGGGGGCGCCAACACTGAAGCTTTCTTT	CASSPGGANTEAFF
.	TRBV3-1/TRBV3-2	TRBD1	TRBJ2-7	TGTGCCAGCAGCCAGGCAGGGACAGGGGGCGTCTACGAGCAGTACTTC	CASSQAGTGGVYEQYF
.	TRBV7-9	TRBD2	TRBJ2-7	TGTGCCAGCAGCTTAGCAGGTAGCGGGAGTTACGAGCAGTACTTC	CASSLAGSGSYEQYF
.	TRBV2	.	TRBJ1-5	TGTGCCAGCTCCTTGGGCCTAGCGGGCAATCAGCCCCAGCATTTT	CASSLGLAGNQPQHF
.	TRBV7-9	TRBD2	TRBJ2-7	TGTGCCAGCAGCTCGGGACTAGTTTCCGAGCAGTACTTC	CASSSGLVSEQYF